The clone carrying this T cell receptor (beta chain) has a handful of counts. The PCR had 60 Vbeta and 13 Jbeta primers. Profiled with immunoSEQ multiplex PCR; TCRdb holds only in-frame clones, not every one. Among more than 90,000 clones, 69% were seen once, and the ten largest hold 2.7%. This specimen comes from a study of cytomegalovirus exposure and HLA in healthy donors. The CDR3 runs 14 residues. The V and J ends lost 5 bases and 6 bases respectively, with 17 bases between them. Germline V gives CDR1 SGHTA, CDR2 FQGNSA. The rearrangement joins TRBV7-2 to TRBJ2-7; a weak D match, TRBD1 (6 bases). The TCR originated in a man aged 50 to 60 in good health and CMV-seronegative. Input material: PBMCs. The CDR3 DNA sequence: TGTGCCAGCAGCGGAGTGGGGGCGTCCCCCGAGCAGTACTTC. Its protein is CASSGVGASPEQYF.